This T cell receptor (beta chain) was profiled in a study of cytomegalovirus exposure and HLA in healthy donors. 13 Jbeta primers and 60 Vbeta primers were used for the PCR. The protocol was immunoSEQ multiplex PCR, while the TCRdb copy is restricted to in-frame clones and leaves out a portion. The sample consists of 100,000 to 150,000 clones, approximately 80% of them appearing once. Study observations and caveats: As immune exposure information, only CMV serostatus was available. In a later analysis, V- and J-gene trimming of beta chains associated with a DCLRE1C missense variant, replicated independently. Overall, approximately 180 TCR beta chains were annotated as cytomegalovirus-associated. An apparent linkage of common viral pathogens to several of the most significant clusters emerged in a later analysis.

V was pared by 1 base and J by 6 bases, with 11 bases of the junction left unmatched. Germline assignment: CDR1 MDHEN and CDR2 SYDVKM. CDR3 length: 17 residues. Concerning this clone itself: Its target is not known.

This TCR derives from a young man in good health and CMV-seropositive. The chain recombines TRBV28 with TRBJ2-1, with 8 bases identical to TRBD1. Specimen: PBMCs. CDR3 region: CASSLFRGPPLGNEQFF. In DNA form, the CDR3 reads TGTGCCAGCAGTTTATTCAGGGGGCCGCCGCTCGGCAATGAGCAGTTCTTC.